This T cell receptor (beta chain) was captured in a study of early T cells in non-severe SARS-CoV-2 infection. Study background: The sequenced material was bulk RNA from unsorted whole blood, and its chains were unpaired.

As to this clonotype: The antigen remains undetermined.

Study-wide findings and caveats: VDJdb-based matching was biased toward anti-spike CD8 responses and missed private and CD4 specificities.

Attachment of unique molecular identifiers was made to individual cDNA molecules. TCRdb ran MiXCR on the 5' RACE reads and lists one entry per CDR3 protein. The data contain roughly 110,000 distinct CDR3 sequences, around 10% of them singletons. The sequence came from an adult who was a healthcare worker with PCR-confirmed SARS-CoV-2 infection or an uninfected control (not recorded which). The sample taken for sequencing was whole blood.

CDR3: CASSTNRDFSGNTIYF. CDR3 sequence (DNA): TGTGCCAGCAGCACGAACAGAGATTTCTCTGGAAACACCATATATTTT. The V gene is TRBV7-2, the J gene TRBJ1-3, with D uncertain. V lost 5 bases, J lost 0 bases, and 14 bases lay in between. CDR1 is SGHTA, CDR2 FQGNSA, per germline. This CDR3 contains 16 residues.